This entry is about one T cell receptor beta chain. The entry originates in a study of blood T cell repertoires in COVID-19. About the study: From T cells, B-cell-depleted T cells, or PBMCs came the material, which was cDNA or gDNA.

Germline loops: CDR1 KGHSH, CDR2 LQKENI. CDR3 length: 15 amino acids. V gave up 4 bases and J gave up 4 bases, with 13 bases separating them. TCRdb's table, derived via immunoSEQ multiplex PCR, lists solely in-frame clones and lacks some. The sample shows about 210,000 clones, roughly 87% of them seen only once. The sample consisted of PBMCs or T cells enriched from blood (not recorded which). The source of this sequence is a man between 18 and 29 years old with acute COVID-19. The chain combines TRBV18 with TRBJ2-2, with D possibly being TRBD2 (5 bases). This CDR3 is CASSRSGRGTGELFF. DNA of the CDR3: TGTGCCAGCTCACGATCAGGACGGGGCACCGGGGAGCTGTTTTTT.